One and the same sample provided the 7 T cell receptor beta chains below, sequenced in a study of metastatic and nonmetastatic thyroid tumors. There were no patients who had received any treatment before thyroid surgery. TCRdb re-called clones via MiXCR from the PCR reads. Altogether some 25,000 clones are present, about an eighth being singletons, with the ten largest covering roughly an eighth. The specimen sequenced was blood. Every receptor here comes from a female donor with papillary thyroid cancer or a benign thyroid nodule (not recorded which). Some clones in this sample may be carry-over from other donors' samples.

Of note for this clone: A much larger clone lies a single base off, so this may be a read error. In the same sample, other DNA sequences code for this CDR3. The rearrangement uses TRBV5-1 and TRBJ2-3; 7 nucleotides agree with TRBD2. After removal of 2 bases from V and 7 bases from J, the junction contained 13 bases not matched to a gene. Germline values: CDR1 SGHRS, CDR2 YFSETQ. The CDR3 length is 16 residues. The CDR3 bases are TGCGCCAGCAGCTTTGGTTGGACGGGGGGTTTTCATACGCAGTATTTT. Amino acid sequence: CASSFGWTGGFHTQYF.

This clone occurred a few times. The chain employs TRBV7-2 and TRBJ1-6; maybe TRBD1 (5 bases). CDR3 length equals 12 residues. The V and J ends lost 6 bases and 9 bases respectively, with 9 bases between them. Per the germline V gene, CDR1 is SGHTA and CDR2 is FQGNSA. The CDR3 DNA is TGTGCCAGCAGTTGGGGGGGTTCACCCCTCCACTTT. Translation: CASSWGGSPLHF.

This clone was counted ten times or more. The gene calls are TRBV11-2 and TRBJ2-7; the match to TRBD1 covers 9 bases. The CDR3 has 15 residues. V shed 1 base, J shed 2 bases, and the junction held 3 bases outside the gene matches. Germline CDR1 is SGHAT and CDR2 is FQNNGV. The CDR3 DNA sequence: TGTGCCAGCAGCTTAGGGGACAGGGTCGCCTACGAGCAGTACTTC. It is translated as CASSLGDRVAYEQYF.

This clone was seen many times. The V gene is TRBV5-6, the J gene TRBJ1-6; maybe TRBD1 (5 bases). Germline CDR1 reads SGHDT; CDR2 reads YYEEEE. Trimming took off 4 bases at V and 4 bases at J, with 15 bases between the two ends. The CDR3 length is 16 residues. The CDR3 sequence is CASSRSRGFYNSPLHF. Here the CDR3 DNA reads TGTGCCAGCAGCCGGTCGAGGGGTTTTTATAATTCACCCCTCCACTTT.

At least ten counts were recorded for this clone. The chain joins TRBV5-5 to TRBJ2-3; D is possibly TRBD2 (6 bases). The germline V gene encodes CDR1 SGHKS and CDR2 YYEKEE (reference sequence). V dropped 0 bases and J dropped 3 bases, with 14 bases sitting between them. The CDR3 is 16 amino acids. The CDR3 coding sequence is TGTGCCAGCAGCTTGGCCAGGGCAGGGAGGACAGATACGCAGTATTTT. It is translated as CASSLARAGRTDTQYF.

This clone was counted ten times or more. The rearrangement uses TRBV28 and TRBJ2-7; either TRBD1 or TRBD2 may fit D (5 bases each). Per germline, CDR1 MDHEN and CDR2 SYDVKM. V lost 3 bases, J lost 2 bases, and 14 bases lay in between. The CDR3 is 15 amino acids. In DNA, the CDR3 is TGTGCCAGCAGTTTGCCCGGGACCGCCACCTACGAGCAGTACTTC. Translated: CASSLPGTATYEQYF.

At least ten counts were recorded for this clone. This chain connects TRBV28 to TRBJ2-1; 13 bases are a match to TRBD2. The CDR3 length is 15 residues. CDR1 is MDHEN, CDR2 SYDVKM, per germline. The V and J ends lost 5 bases and 4 bases, in that order; junction bases with no gene match: 2. CDR3 sequence (DNA): TGTGCCAGCAGTCGGACTAGCGGGAGATACAATGAGCAGTTCTTC. Translating it yields CASSRTSGRYNEQFF.